A single sample gave rise to the 13 T cell receptor beta chains below, sequenced in a study of blood T cells in healthy people across ages. A second roughly 6 to 11 cycle PCR used barcoded and J-beta primers. Each CDR3 protein gets one entry after TCRdb re-called the 5' RACE reads with MiXCR. The table includes about 640,000 distinct CDR3 sequences, around 54% detected once. Specimen: blood. These receptors all stem from a man aged 55 to 70 in good health.

The chain links TRBV25-1 to TRBJ2-1, with D perhaps TRBD1 or TRBD2 (5 bases each). Germline V CDR1 and CDR2: MGHDK, SYGVNS. Between the trimmed V and J ends, which lost 10 bases and 1 base, there was a span of 14 bases. The length of the CDR3 is 14 residues. The CDR3 DNA reads as TGTGCCACCACGGGGTGGGGGTCCTACAATGAGCAGTTCTTC. It specifies CATTGWGSYNEQFF.

This chain uses TRBV18 with TRBJ2-7, with 7 bases that match TRBD1. V lost 0 bases to trimming and J lost 0 bases; unmatched junction nucleotides: 2. Germline V CDR1 and CDR2: KGHSH, LQKENI. CDR3 length: 15 residues. CDR3 nucleotides: TGTGCCAGCTCACCACCGACAGGGTCCTCCTACGAGCAGTACTTC. The encoded protein is CASSPPTGSSYEQYF. Combining the CDR3 with reference TRBV18 and TRBJ2-7 gives the whole variable domain NAGVMQNPRHLVRRRGQEARLRCSPMKGHSHVYWYRQLPEEGLKFMVYLQKENIIDESGMPKERFSAEFPKEGPSILRIQQVVRGDSAAYFCASSPPTGSSYEQYFGPGTRLTVT.

There are many counts of this clonotype. CDR3 protein: CASSERETQYF. For the CDR3, the DNA is TGTGCCAGCAGTGAAAGAGAGACCCAGTACTTC. This chain joins TRBV2 and TRBJ2-5; D remains unclear. Germline CDR1 and CDR2: SNHLY and FYNNEI. This CDR3 has 11 amino acids. Trimming took off 2 bases at V and 4 bases at J, with 2 bases between the two ends.

This clonotype was seen at least ten times. The CDR3 bases are TGCGCCAGCAGCTCGAACCCAGTCACCTACGAGCAGTACTTC. Protein product: CASSSNPVTYEQYF. The chain has TRBV5-1 and TRBJ2-7; D is unresolved. Trimming stripped 3 bases from V and 2 bases from J, with 12 bases between. The CDR3 spans 14 residues. Per the germline V gene, CDR1 is SGHRS and CDR2 is YFSETQ.

This clonotype occurred a few times. The chain uses TRBV5-1 and TRBJ2-5; no reliable D call. V lost 2 bases and J 4 bases, leaving 12 bases between the germline ends. Germline V gene data show CDR1 as SGHRS and CDR2 as YFSETQ. The CDR3 contains 14 residues. The CDR3 DNA sequence: TGCGCCAGCAGCTTTGACAACCGTCGAGAGACCCAGTACTTC. It translates to CASSFDNRRETQYF.

V is TRBV6-6 and J is TRBJ1-1; D possibly corresponds to TRBD1 (6 bases). CDR1 MNHNY and CDR2 SVGAGI come from the germline V gene (reference sequence). V shed 2 bases and J shed 1 base, with 11 bases lying between them. CDR3 length: 15 residues. The CDR3 here is CASSYVGAQNTEAFF. The CDR3 nucleotides are TGTGCCAGCAGTTACGTGGGGGCGCAGAACACTGAAGCTTTCTTT.

V and J are TRBV7-2 and TRBJ2-3, with D maybe TRBD1 (6 bases). The V gene's germline CDR1 is SGHTA and CDR2 FQGNSA. Trimming cost V 3 bases and J 11 bases, with 15 bases left between them. This CDR3 contains 13 residues. The CDR3 reads CASSFPGVREQYF. DNA of the CDR3: TGTGCCAGCAGCTTCCCAGGGGTCCGTGAGCAGTATTTT.

CDR3 sequence reads: CASSLQDSFSEQYF. Here the CDR3 DNA reads TGTGCCAGCAGCTTACAGGACTCATTTAGCGAGCAGTACTTC. The gene calls are TRBV7-8 and TRBJ2-7; tentative D call: TRBD2 (5 bases). CDR3 size: 14 residues. With 2 bases removed from V and 6 bases from J, the gap between germline ends came to 14 bases. Germline V gene sequence: CDR1 SGHVS, CDR2 FQNEAQ. The full variable domain, rest sourced from reference TRBV7-8 and TRBJ2-7, is GAGVSQSPRYKVAKRGQDVALRCDPISGHVSLFWYQQALGQGPEFLTYFQNEAQLDKSGLPSDRFFAERPEGSVSTLKIQRTQQEDSAVYLCASSLQDSFSEQYFGPGTRLTVT.

This chain uses TRBV6-2 or TRBV6-3 with TRBJ1-5; TRBD1 matches at 9 bases. V gave up 10 bases and J gave up 0 bases; unmatched junction bases: 4. Germline V CDR1 and CDR2: MNHEY, SVGEGT. The CDR3 totals 14 residues. CDR3 nucleotides: TGTGCCACTAAACAGGGGGCTAGCAATCAGCCCCAGCATTTT. It specifies CATKQGASNQPQHF.

This clonotype was observed a handful of times. This chain joins TRBV6-5 and TRBJ2-1, with D possibly TRBD2 on 6 matching bases. Germline values: CDR1 MNHEY, CDR2 SVGAGI. V was shortened by 0 bases and J by 2 bases, with 8 bases between the two germline ends. The CDR3 covers 15 residues. Here the CDR3 DNA reads TGTGCCAGCAGTTACTCTGGCGGGGCCTACAATGAGCAGTTCTTC. Amino acid sequence: CASSYSGGAYNEQFF.

The chain is built from TRBV18 and TRBJ1-4; the D is unclear. The CDR3 has 14 residues. Germline assignment: CDR1 KGHSH and CDR2 LQKENI. V dropped 2 bases and J dropped 8 bases, with 12 bases sitting between them. CDR3 bases: TGTGCCAGCTCACCAGGCGGGTTCGCCGAAAAACTGTTTTTT. Translated, it gives CASSPGGFAEKLFF.

This chain joins TRBV6-6 and TRBJ2-1; 8 bases match TRBD2. This CDR3 has 14 amino acids. V lost 6 bases and J lost 6; bases outside the gene matches: 7. The germline V gene has CDR1 MNHNY and CDR2 SVGAGI (reference sequence). CDR3 sequence: CASSGGAIGNEQFF. DNA of the CDR3: TGTGCCAGCAGCGGGGGGGCCATTGGCAATGAGCAGTTCTTC.

This chain joins TRBV20-1 and TRBJ1-2; no clear D. CDR1 and CDR2 (germline): DFQATT, SNEGSKA (reference sequence). The CDR3 loop spans 13 amino acids. Trimming stripped 7 bases from V and 4 bases from J, with 16 bases between. The CDR3 protein is CSGPPDGTYGYTF. DNA for the CDR3: TGCAGTGGTCCACCGGACGGCACCTATGGCTACACCTTC.